The 18 T cell receptor beta chains below were found in one sample sequenced in a study of T cell changes during pregnancy in multiple sclerosis. Assay: immunoSEQ multiplex PCR; the TCRdb copy retains only in-frame clones and omits some. The sample lists about 58,000 clones, 85% to 95% seen once, with 3% to 4% in the top ten. Sequenced here: CD8+ T cells from peripheral blood mononuclear cells, sampled in the second trimester of pregnancy. The receptors come from a female donor with multiple sclerosis, enrolled in a pregnancy study.

CDR3: CASSYQLAGESWEFF. The CDR3 DNA reads TGTGCCAGCAGTTACCAACTAGCGGGAGAGTCGTGGGAGTTCTTC. The rearrangement links TRBV6-5 to TRBJ2-1; TRBD2 matches at 11 bases. Losses at the gene ends were 2 bases for V and 14 bases for J; bases not matched to a gene: 11. This CDR3 is built from 15 residues. The V gene's germline CDR1 is MNHEY and CDR2 SVGAGI.

V gene TRBV6-1 combines with J gene TRBJ1-3, with D perhaps matching TRBD1 (5 bases). In germline, CDR1 is MNHNS, CDR2 SASEGT. The germline V and J ends were trimmed by 4 bases and 5 bases, with 9 bases remaining between them. The CDR3 spans 13 residues. The CDR3 sequence is CASSADIRNTIYF. For the CDR3, the DNA is TGTGCCAGCAGTGCGGACATTAGAAACACCATATATTTT.

The chain uses TRBV7-2 and TRBJ2-1; D remains ambiguous. V was clipped by 8 bases and J by 0 bases, with 5 bases between them. Germline-derived CDR1 and CDR2 are SGHTA and FQGNSA. The CDR3 spans 12 residues. CDR3 sequence (DNA): TGTGCCAGCGGGCGCTCCTACAATGAGCAGTTCTTC. Protein: CASGRSYNEQFF.

V gene TRBV7-9 combines with J gene TRBJ2-7, with 9 bases matching TRBD1. The CDR3 sequence is 14 residues long. CDR1 and CDR2 (germline): SEHNR, FQNEAQ (reference sequence). With 2 bases clipped from V and 2 bases from J, the junction kept 1 base outside the gene matches. For the CDR3, the DNA is TGTGCCAGCAGCTTATGGGACAGGGCCTACGAGCAGTACTTC. It translates to CASSLWDRAYEQYF.

The gene calls are TRBV14 and TRBJ2-7, with 11 nucleotides matching TRBD2. This CDR3 comprises 14 residues. Trimming at V came to 4 bases and at J to 3 bases, leaving 2 bases not matched to a gene. Germline values: CDR1 SGHDN, CDR2 FVKESK. The CDR3 nucleotides read TGTGCCAGCAGCCCACTAGCGGGGGACTACGAGCAGTACTTC. Its translation: CASSPLAGDYEQYF.

The chain recombines TRBV9 with TRBJ2-1; 7 positions match TRBD2. Per the germline V gene, CDR1 is SGDLS and CDR2 is YYNGEE. J was trimmed by 7 bases and V by 3 bases; bases with no gene match: 16. The CDR3 has 17 amino acids. The CDR3 DNA follows: TGTGCCAGCAGCGGGCCCCCAATGGCGGGAGTGAGAAATGAGCAGTTCTTC. Residues: CASSGPPMAGVRNEQFF.

The J gene is TRBJ1-5, the V gene TRBV28; 7 bases match TRBD1. With V trimmed by 2 bases and J by 3 bases, 7 bases remained unmatched. The CDR3 spans 16 residues. CDR1 and CDR2 (germline): MDHEN, SYDVKM. The CDR3 is CASSLPYRGYNQPQHF. The CDR3 DNA is TGTGCCAGCAGTTTACCTTACAGGGGCTACAATCAGCCCCAGCATTTT. Filled out from reference TRBV28 and TRBJ1-5, the complete variable domain reads DVKVTQSSRYLVKRTGEKVFLECVQDMDHENMFWYRQDPGLGLRLIYFSYDVKMKEKGDIPEGYSVSREKKERFSLILESASTNQTSMYLCASSLPYRGYNQPQHFGDGTRLSIL.

The chain carries TRBV7-9 and TRBJ2-2; 8 bases match TRBD2. CDR3 length: 18 residues. CDR1 and CDR2 (germline): SEHNR, FQNEAQ (reference sequence). V dropped 5 bases and J dropped 1; count of bases not matched to a gene: 12. For the CDR3, the DNA is TGTGCCAGCAGCCCCCCCCCAGGTCTAGCGGGGAACACCGGGGAGCTGTTTTTT. Amino acids: CASSPPPGLAGNTGELFF.

The rearrangement uses TRBV27 and TRBJ2-6; D is perhaps TRBD2 (7 bases). In germline, CDR1 is MNHEY, CDR2 SMNVEV (reference sequence). This CDR3 is 14 amino acids long. Between the trimmed V and J ends, which lost 5 bases and 12 bases, there was a span of 17 bases. In DNA, the CDR3 is TGTGCCAGCAGTACAGGGAGGGGGGTCGGCGTCCTGACTTTC. Translation: CASSTGRGVGVLTF.

The chain employs TRBV5-5 and TRBJ1-2, with 10 bases aligning to TRBD1. From germline, CDR1 is SGHKS and CDR2 YYEKEE (reference sequence). The CDR3 runs to 14 residues. J was trimmed by 3 bases and V by 3 bases; bases with no gene match: 2. CDR3 amino acids: CASSSGTGDYGYTF. CDR3 DNA: TGTGCCAGCAGCTCAGGGACAGGGGACTATGGCTACACCTTC.

The V call is TRBV11-2, the J call TRBJ2-7; D is perhaps TRBD2 (5 bases). CDR3 size: 16 residues. The V end was cut by 5 bases, the J end by 6 bases, with 23 bases between. Germline CDR1 is SGHAT and CDR2 is FQNNGV. The DNA of the CDR3 is TGTGCCAGCAGCCTCCCTGACACCCTGGACTCCCGCGAGCAGTACTTC. It specifies CASSLPDTLDSREQYF.

The chain is built from TRBV28 and TRBJ1-2; perhaps TRBD1 as D (6 bases). Germline V gene data show CDR1 as MDHEN and CDR2 as SYDVKM. V lost 10 bases and J 5 bases, leaving 20 bases between the germline ends. CDR3 length equals 14 residues. For the CDR3, the DNA is TGTGCCATCCTCCCTACGGCAGGGGCTTATGGCTACACCTTC. Protein sequence: CAILPTAGAYGYTF.

J is TRBJ2-7 and V is TRBV28; D uncertain. This CDR3 region has 13 residues. With 5 bases removed from V and 1 base from J, the gap between germline ends came to 9 bases. CDR1 and CDR2 from the germline V gene are MDHEN and SYDVKM. The DNA of the CDR3 is TGTGCCAGCAGTCCCCCGGTTTCCTACGAGCAGTACTTC. The encoded protein is CASSPPVSYEQYF.

This chain joins TRBV6-1 and TRBJ2-5, with 9 bases matching TRBD1. The CDR3 runs to 16 residues. Germline CDR1 is MNHNS and CDR2 is SASEGT. The ends lost 6 bases at V and 1 base at J; junction bases unmatched: 9. CDR3 in DNA: TGTGCCAGCAGGGAAACCGGGACAGGGCGCCAAGAGACCCAGTACTTC. Translated, it gives CASRETGTGRQETQYF.

The chain carries TRBV27 and TRBJ2-1; TRBD2 agrees at 16 bases. Per germline, CDR1 MNHEY and CDR2 SMNVEV (reference sequence). The CDR3 is made up of 18 amino acids. With V trimmed by 4 bases and J by 10 bases, 13 bases remained unmatched. CDR3 amino acids: CASSSGTSGRALFLEQFF. The CDR3 DNA follows: TGTGCCAGCAGTTCCGGGACTAGCGGGAGGGCCTTATTTTTGGAGCAGTTCTTC.

This clone was seen more than once but under ten times. The chain links TRBV6-5 to TRBJ2-7, with D unresolved. The ends were cut back, 0 bases at V and 7 bases at J, with 10 bases in the middle. The germline gives CDR1 MNHEY, CDR2 SVGAGI. The CDR3 sequence is 13 residues long. CDR3 region: CASSYSRFREQYF. The CDR3 nucleotides read TGTGCCAGCAGTTACTCGAGGTTCCGGGAGCAGTACTTC.

V gene TRBV2 combines with J gene TRBJ2-7; D is unresolved. V lost 5 bases and J lost 0, with 14 bases in between. Germline CDR1 SNHLY, CDR2 FYNNEI. This CDR3 has 15 residues. CDR3 sequence (DNA): TGTGCCAGCAGTACGTCCCCATACAGCTCCTACGAGCAGTACTTC. Encoded protein: CASSTSPYSSYEQYF.

The V call is TRBV2, the J call TRBJ2-7, with 8 positions matching TRBD1. After removal of 5 bases from V and 4 bases from J, the junction contained 7 bases not matched to a gene. The CDR3 is made up of 14 amino acids. The germline V gene has CDR1 SNHLY and CDR2 FYNNEI. As DNA, the CDR3 is TGTGCCAGCAGTCTCTACCGGGACAGGTACGAGCAGTACTTC. Amino acids: CASSLYRDRYEQYF.